Below are 4 T cell receptor beta chains sequenced from a single sample in a study of radiotherapy plus CTLA-4 blockade in lung cancer. Only in-frame clones appear in the TCRdb table, and some are missing; sequencing was by immunoSEQ multiplex PCR. The sample lists 100,000 to 150,000 clones, 75% to 80% occurring once. The sequences come from peripheral blood, collected from a patient treated with radiotherapy plus ipilimumab. The receptor set was obtained from a human donor with non-small cell lung cancer who had a partial response to radiotherapy plus ipilimumab.

The sample holds a few counts of this clone. This chain uses TRBV5-8 with TRBJ2-7; possible D gene TRBD1, 5 bases. The CDR3 is 13 amino acids. Germline V gene sequence: CDR1 SGHTS, CDR2 YDEGEE. Trimming pared 7 bases from V and 2 bases from J, leaving 13 bases between. In DNA, the CDR3 is TGTGCCAGCTCCCTGACAGCAACCTACGAGCAGTACTTC. The encoded protein is CASSLTATYEQYF.

This clone was seen many times. The genes are TRBV4-3 and TRBJ1-1, with D unresolved. CDR1 and CDR2 (germline): LGHNA, YSLEER. V shed 2 bases and J shed 3 bases, with 7 bases lying between them. This CDR3 region has 13 residues. DNA for the CDR3: TGCGCCAGCAGCCAACTACGGGACACTGAAGCTTTCTTT. Translation: CASSQLRDTEAFF.

V is TRBV11-3 and J is TRBJ2-2, with D uncertain. V lost 5 bases and J 6 bases, leaving 13 bases between the germline ends. This CDR3 comprises 14 residues. Germline V gene lookup returns CDR1 SGHNT and CDR2 YENEEA. The CDR3 region is CASSPLSAAGELFF. The CDR3, as DNA: TGTGCCAGCAGCCCCCTTTCGGCGGCCGGGGAGCTGTTTTTT.

This clone occurred once. This chain uses TRBV5-1 with TRBJ2-2; a possible D gene is TRBD1 (5 bases). Germline V gives CDR1 SGHRS, CDR2 YFSETQ. Trimming cost V 4 bases and J 2 bases, with 18 bases left between them. This CDR3 is built from 17 residues. This CDR3 is CASSPSQGWANTGELFF. The CDR3 DNA reads as TGCGCCAGCAGCCCTTCCCAGGGTTGGGCAAACACCGGGGAGCTGTTTTTT.